This note documents a single T cell receptor (beta chain) sequence. Its antigen is not known. V dropped 1 base and J dropped 8 bases, with 12 bases sitting between them. The CDR3 length is 14 residues. Germline-derived CDR1 and CDR2 are SGHRS and YFSETQ. Profiled with immunoSEQ multiplex PCR; TCRdb holds only in-frame clones, not every one. The data contain about 140,000 clones, approximately 85% of them singletons. The source of the sample is a study of T cell responses to AZD1222 COVID-19 vaccine. Regarding the study as a whole: White British donors predominated, females outnumbered males, and clonal diversity was possibly underestimated. Only a handful of AZD1222 recipients tested seropositive at baseline.

The chain employs TRBV5-1 and TRBJ1-4, with D tentatively TRBD1 (6 bases). This receptor was taken from an adult who received the MenACWY meningococcal vaccine as a control. Sequenced material: peripheral blood, taken 28 days after the second dose of the MenACWY control vaccine. CDR3 region: CASSLSGDGEKLFF. As DNA, the CDR3 is TGCGCCAGCAGCTTGTCAGGGGATGGGGAAAAACTGTTTTTT. Full variable domain (outside the CDR3, taken from reference TRBV5-1 and TRBJ1-4): KAGVTQTPRYLIKTRGQQVTLSCSPISGHRSVSWYQQTPGQGLQFLFEYFSETQRNKGNFPGRFSGRQFSNSRSEMNVSTLELGDSALYLCASSLSGDGEKLFFGSGTQLSVL.